Each of the 13 T cell receptor beta chains below was sequenced from the same sample in a study of T-cell reconstitution after alpha-beta-depleted transplantation in children. The library targeted TCRbeta and was prepared with unique molecular identifiers. TCRdb ran MiXCR on the PCR reads and lists one entry per CDR3 protein. The data contain fewer than 400,000 distinct CDR3 sequences, around 25% of them seen just once; the ten biggest clones take up about 10%. The starting material was PBMCs, mostly from graft donor cells, obtained 180 days after TCRalphabeta/CD19-depleted stem cell transplant. The receptors originated from a male patient aged 10 to 17 who had a stem cell transplant for acute lymphoblastic leukemia, so the T cells may come from the graft donor.

The sample holds a few counts of this clonotype. CDR3 coding DNA: TGTGCCAGCAGTCGGCGGGAGTCCTACAATGAGCAGTTCTTC. Its protein is CASSRRESYNEQFF. The genes are TRBV9 and TRBJ2-1; the match to TRBD2 covers 7 bases. Trimming removed 5 bases from V and 1 base from J; junction bases left unmatched: 3. The CDR3 runs 14 residues. Germline CDR1 reads SGDLS; CDR2 reads YYNGEE.

The CDR3 sequence is CASSRGARTEAFF. CDR3 coding DNA: TGTGCCAGCAGCCGGGGGGCGCGGACTGAAGCTTTCTTT. The rearrangement uses TRBV7-3 and TRBJ1-1, with D perhaps matching TRBD1 (6 bases). Germline values: CDR1 SGHTA, CDR2 FQGTGA. The CDR3 extends over 13 amino acids. V was shortened by 5 bases and J by 5 bases, with 12 bases between the two germline ends.

The rearrangement uses TRBV20-1 and TRBJ1-4; D gene ambiguous. The CDR3 length is 14 residues. In germline, CDR1 is DFQATT, CDR2 SNEGSKA (reference sequence). V gave up 6 bases and J gave up 8 bases, with 19 bases separating them. Here the CDR3 DNA reads TGCAGTGCCTCTAGGGTAGGCCAGGAGGAAAAACTGTTTTTT. Residues: CSASRVGQEEKLFF.

There are many counts of this clonotype. The gene calls are TRBV12-3 or TRBV12-4 and TRBJ2-3; a weak D match, TRBD2 (5 bases). Trimming shortened V by 5 bases and J by 3 bases, and 9 bases separated the two germline ends. The CDR3 consists of 13 residues. In DNA, the CDR3 is TGTGCCAGCAGTCCTAGAGGGACAGATACGCAGTATTTT. The encoded protein is CASSPRGTDTQYF.

This clonotype was observed a handful of times. V gene TRBV5-1 combines with J gene TRBJ2-6, with 7 positions matching TRBD1. After removal of 3 bases from V and 2 bases from J, the junction contained 8 bases not matched to a gene. The CDR3 loop spans 17 amino acids. Germline V gene lookup returns CDR1 SGHRS and CDR2 YFSETQ. DNA for the CDR3: TGCGCCAGCAGCTGGATAACAGGGACAGCTGGGGCCAACGTCCTGACTTTC. Translation gives CASSWITGTAGANVLTF. The variable domain in full, with the rest retrieved from reference TRBV5-1 and TRBJ2-6, is KAGVTQTPRYLIKTRGQQVTLSCSPISGHRSVSWYQQTPGQGLQFLFEYFSETQRNKGNFPGRFSGRQFSNSRSEMNVSTLELGDSALYLCASSWITGTAGANVLTFGAGSRLTVL.

This clonotype has more than one count but fewer than ten. The CDR3 sequence: CSATRQGAGTEAFF. As DNA, the CDR3 is TGCAGTGCTACCAGACAGGGGGCAGGAACTGAAGCTTTCTTT. The V call is TRBV20-1, the J call TRBJ1-1, with 10 bases lining up with TRBD1. This CDR3 region has 14 residues. Trimming took 4 bases from V and 5 from J; bases not matched to a gene: 7. Germline lookup yields CDR1 DFQATT and CDR2 SNEGSKA (reference sequence).

This clonotype was counted a few times. The V call is TRBV29-1, the J call TRBJ2-7; D remains ambiguous. Germline assignment: CDR1 SQVTM and CDR2 ANQGSEA. CDR3 length: 13 amino acids. Trimming took off 0 bases at V and 6 bases at J, with 12 bases between the two ends. CDR3 bases: TGCAGCGTTGAAGAGGGTAGGGCAGGCGAGCAGTACTTC. Translating gives CSVEEGRAGEQYF.

The CDR3 protein is CASGLAGFEDDEQFF. In DNA, the CDR3 is TGTGCTAGTGGTTTAGCAGGGTTTGAGGACGATGAGCAGTTCTTC. The genes are TRBV12-5 and TRBJ2-1; maybe TRBD1 (5 bases). Trimming left V 3 bases short and J 8 bases short, with 17 bases between. Germline V CDR1 and CDR2: LGHNT, FRNRAP. There are 15 residues in the CDR3.

The sample holds a few counts of this clonotype. CDR3 coding DNA: TGTGCCAGCAGCGCAGGGGGGGCCTATGGCTACACCTTC. Translated, it gives CASSAGGAYGYTF. The V gene is TRBV11-2, the J gene TRBJ1-2; 7 bases are a match to TRBD1. The V and J ends lost 5 bases and 4 bases, in that order; junction bases with no gene match: 4. CDR1 and CDR2 (germline): SGHAT, FQNNGV. The CDR3 is made up of 13 amino acids.

V is TRBV5-6 and J is TRBJ2-7, with 7 bases that match TRBD2. The CDR3 is made up of 16 amino acids. Looked up from germline, CDR1 is SGHDT and CDR2 is YYEEEE. V was clipped by 2 bases and J by 0 bases; unmatched bases: 8. The DNA for the CDR3 is TGTGCCAGCAGCTTCCGCCCCGGGAGGAGCTCCTACGAGCAGTACTTC. Protein: CASSFRPGRSSYEQYF. Filled out from reference TRBV5-6 and TRBJ2-7, the complete variable domain reads DAGVTQSPTHLIKTRGQQVTLRCSPKSGHDTVSWYQQALGQGPQFIFQYYEEEERQRGNFPDRFSGHQFPNYSSELNVNALLLGDSALYLCASSFRPGRSSYEQYFGPGTRLTVT.

This clonotype was observed a handful of times. This chain links TRBV6-5 with TRBJ2-1, with 7 nucleotides matching TRBD1. The length of the CDR3 is 13 residues. Per germline, CDR1 MNHEY and CDR2 SVGAGI. V trimming: 2 bases; J trimming: 9 bases; junction bases outside the gene matches: 4. The CDR3 region has the DNA TGTGCCAGCAGTTACACAGGGGTGAGTGAGCAGTTCTTC. It is translated as CASSYTGVSEQFF.

The table lists this clonotype with a few counts. The chain carries TRBV5-1 and TRBJ2-3; 11 bases fit TRBD1. Unmatched junction bases numbered 11, after V lost 4 bases and J lost 4 bases. Germline loops: CDR1 SGHRS, CDR2 YFSETQ. The CDR3 has 17 residues. CDR3 sequence (DNA): TGCGCCAGCAGCCCACGTGGTCGGACAGGGGGCCCAGATACGCAGTATTTT. Protein sequence: CASSPRGRTGGPDTQYF.

This clonotype was detected only a few times. The V gene is TRBV4-1, the J gene TRBJ2-1; D is possibly TRBD2 (5 bases). Germline CDR1 and CDR2: MGHRA and YSYEKL. Trimming pared 8 bases from V and 2 bases from J, leaving 16 bases between. The CDR3 spans 15 residues. This CDR3 is CASGNSVPAYNEQFF. The CDR3 DNA is TGCGCCAGCGGAAATAGCGTTCCGGCCTACAATGAGCAGTTCTTC.